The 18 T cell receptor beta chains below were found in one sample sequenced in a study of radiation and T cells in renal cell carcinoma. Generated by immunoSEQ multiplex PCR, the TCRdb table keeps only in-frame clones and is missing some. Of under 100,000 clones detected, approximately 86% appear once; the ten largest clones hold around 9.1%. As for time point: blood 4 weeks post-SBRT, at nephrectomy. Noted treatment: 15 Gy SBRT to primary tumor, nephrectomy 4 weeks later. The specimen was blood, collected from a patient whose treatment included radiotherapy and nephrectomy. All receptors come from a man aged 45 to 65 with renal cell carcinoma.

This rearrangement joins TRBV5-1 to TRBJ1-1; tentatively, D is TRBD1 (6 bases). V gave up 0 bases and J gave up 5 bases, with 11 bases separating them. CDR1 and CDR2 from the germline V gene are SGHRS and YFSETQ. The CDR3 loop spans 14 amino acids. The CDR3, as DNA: TGCGCCAGCAGCTTGGGACCCAGGGGTACTGAAGCTTTCTTT. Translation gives CASSLGPRGTEAFF.

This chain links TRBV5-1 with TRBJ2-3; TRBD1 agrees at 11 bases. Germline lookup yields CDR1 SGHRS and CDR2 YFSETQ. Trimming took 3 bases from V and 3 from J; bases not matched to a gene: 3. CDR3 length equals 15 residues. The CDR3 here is CASSSGTGGTDTQYF. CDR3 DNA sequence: TGCGCCAGCAGCTCCGGGACAGGGGGGACAGATACGCAGTATTTT.

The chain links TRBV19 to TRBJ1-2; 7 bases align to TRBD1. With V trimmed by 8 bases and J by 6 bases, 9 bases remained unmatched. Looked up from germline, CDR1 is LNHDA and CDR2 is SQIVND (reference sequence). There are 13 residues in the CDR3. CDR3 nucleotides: TGTGCCAGTGGGCGACAGGGATGGGATGGCTACACCTTC. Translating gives CASGRQGWDGYTF.

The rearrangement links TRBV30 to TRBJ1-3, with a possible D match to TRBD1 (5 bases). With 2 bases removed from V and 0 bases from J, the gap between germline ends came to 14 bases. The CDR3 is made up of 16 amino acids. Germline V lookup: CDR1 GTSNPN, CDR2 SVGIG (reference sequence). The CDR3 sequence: CAWSKRDWASGNTIYF. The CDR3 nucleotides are TGTGCCTGGAGTAAAAGGGACTGGGCCTCTGGAAACACCATATATTTT.

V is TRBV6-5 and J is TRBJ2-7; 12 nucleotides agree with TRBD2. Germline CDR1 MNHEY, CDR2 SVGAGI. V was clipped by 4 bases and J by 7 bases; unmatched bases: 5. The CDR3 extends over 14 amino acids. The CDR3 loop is CASSSPGLAGEQYF. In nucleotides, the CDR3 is TGTGCCAGCAGTTCCCCGGGACTAGCGGGTGAGCAGTACTTC.

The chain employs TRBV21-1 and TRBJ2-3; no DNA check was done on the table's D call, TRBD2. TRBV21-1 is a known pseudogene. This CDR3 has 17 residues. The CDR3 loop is CASRIFKRGPRTDTQYF. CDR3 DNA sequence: TGTGCCAGCAGGATATTCAAGCGGGGGCCACGCACAGATACGCAGTATTTT.

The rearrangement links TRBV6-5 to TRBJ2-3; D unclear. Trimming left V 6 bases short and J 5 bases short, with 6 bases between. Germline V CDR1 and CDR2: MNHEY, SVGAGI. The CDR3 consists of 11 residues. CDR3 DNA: TGTGCCAGCAGGACGAGAGATACGCAGTATTTT. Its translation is CASRTRDTQYF.

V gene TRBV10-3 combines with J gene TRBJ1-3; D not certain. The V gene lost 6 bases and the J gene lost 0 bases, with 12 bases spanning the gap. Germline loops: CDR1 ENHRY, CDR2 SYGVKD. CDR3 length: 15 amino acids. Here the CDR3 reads CAIRDLAGSGNTIYF. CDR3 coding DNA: TGTGCCATCAGGGACTTAGCAGGCTCTGGAAACACCATATATTTT.

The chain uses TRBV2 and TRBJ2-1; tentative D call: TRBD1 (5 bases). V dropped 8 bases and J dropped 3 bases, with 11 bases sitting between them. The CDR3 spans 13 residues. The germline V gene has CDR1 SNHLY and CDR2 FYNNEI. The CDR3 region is CASRADSYNEQFF. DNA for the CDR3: TGTGCCAGCCGAGCCGACAGCTACAATGAGCAGTTCTTC.

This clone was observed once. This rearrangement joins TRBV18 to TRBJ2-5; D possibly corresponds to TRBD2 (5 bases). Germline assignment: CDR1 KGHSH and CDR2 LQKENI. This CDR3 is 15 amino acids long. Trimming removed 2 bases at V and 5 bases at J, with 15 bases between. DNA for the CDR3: TGTGCCAGCTCACCATCGGACGTTGGCGGGGAGACCCAGTACTTC. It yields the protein CASSPSDVGGETQYF.

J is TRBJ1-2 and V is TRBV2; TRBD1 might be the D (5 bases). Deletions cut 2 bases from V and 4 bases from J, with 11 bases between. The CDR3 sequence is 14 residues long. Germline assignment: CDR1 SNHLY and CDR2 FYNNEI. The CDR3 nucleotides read TGTGCCAGCAGTGAATATAGGGACTTCTATGGCTACACCTTC. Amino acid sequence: CASSEYRDFYGYTF.

In DNA form, the CDR3 reads TGTGCCAGCAGCGTAGGGACTAGCGGCAACTACGAGCAGTACTTC. The encoded protein is CASSVGTSGNYEQYF. This chain uses TRBV9 with TRBJ2-7; TRBD2 aligns across 10 bases. Trimming at V came to 0 bases and at J to 3 bases, leaving 3 bases not matched to a gene. The germline gives CDR1 SGDLS, CDR2 YYNGEE. The CDR3 sequence is 15 residues long.

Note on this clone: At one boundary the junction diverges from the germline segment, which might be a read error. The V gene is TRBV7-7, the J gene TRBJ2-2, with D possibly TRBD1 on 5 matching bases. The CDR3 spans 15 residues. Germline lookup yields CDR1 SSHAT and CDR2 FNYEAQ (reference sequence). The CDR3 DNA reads TGTGCTAGCAGCCGAGATGGGGCCAACACCGGGGAGCTGTTTTTT. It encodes CASSRDGANTGELFF.

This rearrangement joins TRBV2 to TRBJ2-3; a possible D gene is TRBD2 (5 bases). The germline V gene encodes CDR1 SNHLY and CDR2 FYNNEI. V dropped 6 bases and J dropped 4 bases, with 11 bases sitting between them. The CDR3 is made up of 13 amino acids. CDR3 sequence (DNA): TGTGCCAGCAGGCGAGCGGACTCAGATACGCAGTATTTT. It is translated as CASRRADSDTQYF.

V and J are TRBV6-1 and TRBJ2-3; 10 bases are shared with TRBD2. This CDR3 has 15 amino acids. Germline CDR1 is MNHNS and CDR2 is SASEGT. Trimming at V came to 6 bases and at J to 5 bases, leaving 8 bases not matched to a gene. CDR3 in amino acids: CASRRLAGGKDTQYF. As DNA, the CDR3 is TGTGCCAGCAGAAGGTTAGCGGGGGGTAAAGATACGCAGTATTTT.

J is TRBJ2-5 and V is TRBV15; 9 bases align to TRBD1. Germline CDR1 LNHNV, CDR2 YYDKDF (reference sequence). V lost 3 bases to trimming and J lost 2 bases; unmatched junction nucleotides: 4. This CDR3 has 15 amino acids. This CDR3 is CATSRDRGLQETQYF. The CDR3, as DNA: TGTGCCACCAGCAGGGACAGGGGTTTACAAGAGACCCAGTACTTC.

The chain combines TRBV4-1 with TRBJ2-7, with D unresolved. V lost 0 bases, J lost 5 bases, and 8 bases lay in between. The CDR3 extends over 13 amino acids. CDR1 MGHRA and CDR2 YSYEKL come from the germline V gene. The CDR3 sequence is CASSQEPLDEQYF. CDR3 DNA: TGCGCCAGCAGCCAAGAGCCCCTCGACGAGCAGTACTTC.

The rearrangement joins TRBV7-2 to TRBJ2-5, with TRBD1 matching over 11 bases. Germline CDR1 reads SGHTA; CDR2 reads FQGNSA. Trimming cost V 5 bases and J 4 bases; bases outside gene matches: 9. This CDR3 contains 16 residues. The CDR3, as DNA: TGTGCCAGCAGCCCCTGGGGACAGGGGGTTAGAGAGACCCAGTACTTC. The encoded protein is CASSPWGQGVRETQYF.